This T cell receptor beta chain stems from a study of CD4+ T cells in melanoma (dated by TCRdb to the early 2020s). Turning to the overall study: The study examined neoantigen-specific CD4+ T cells in human melanoma. Study-wide conclusions, independent of this receptor: Neoantigen-specific CD4+ T cells in melanoma were reported to have a range of differentiation states. The report described a correlation between neoantigen-specific CD4+ T cells and the function of CD8+ T cells, macrophages and B cells.

Preparation of the library involved the immunoSEQ multiplex PCR assay. TCRdb's version of the immuneACCESS table is confined to in-frame rearrangements and falls short of the full clone set. An unresolved V gene accounts for under half of the shortfall where checked; the remainder is of unknown origin. The sample includes some 120,000 clones, with approximately 92% observed a single time. The ten biggest clones cover around 3.3% of the sample. Comment on this clone: This receptor's antigen is unknown. No clone much larger than this one lies a single base away; base qualities are absent.

CDR3 length: 13 amino acids, cysteine to phenylalanine. The sequence is cut down to CDR3 DNA, 39 bases in frame from base 1. Looking up the germline V gene yields CDR1 SNHLY and CDR2 FYNNEI. Clipping removes 6 bases from V and 6 bases from J, with 8 as the unmatched junction base count. Patients with melanoma were used as donors. The V and J genes are TRBV2 and TRBJ2-7; 7 bases in the middle match TRBD1. Sequences were obtained from peripheral blood. This TCR derives from a human donor with melanoma. The CDR3 loop reads CASSEFPGGEQYF. The nucleotide sequence reads as follows: TGTGCCAGCAGCGAATTTCCAGGGGGCGAGCAGTACTTC.